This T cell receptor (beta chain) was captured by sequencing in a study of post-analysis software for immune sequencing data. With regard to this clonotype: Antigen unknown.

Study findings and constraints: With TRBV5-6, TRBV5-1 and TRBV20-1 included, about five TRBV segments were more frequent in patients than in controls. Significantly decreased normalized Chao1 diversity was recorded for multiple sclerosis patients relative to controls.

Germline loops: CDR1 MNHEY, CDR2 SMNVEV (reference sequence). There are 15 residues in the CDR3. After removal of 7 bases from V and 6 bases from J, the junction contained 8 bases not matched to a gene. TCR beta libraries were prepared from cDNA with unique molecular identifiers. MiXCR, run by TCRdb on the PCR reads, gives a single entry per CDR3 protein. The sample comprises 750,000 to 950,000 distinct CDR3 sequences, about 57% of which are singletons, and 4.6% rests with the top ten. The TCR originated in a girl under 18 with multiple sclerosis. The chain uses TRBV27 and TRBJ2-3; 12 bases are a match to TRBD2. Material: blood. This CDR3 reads CASTSGGAITDTQYF. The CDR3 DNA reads TGTGCCAGCACTAGCGGGGGGGCGATCACGGATACGCAGTATTTT.